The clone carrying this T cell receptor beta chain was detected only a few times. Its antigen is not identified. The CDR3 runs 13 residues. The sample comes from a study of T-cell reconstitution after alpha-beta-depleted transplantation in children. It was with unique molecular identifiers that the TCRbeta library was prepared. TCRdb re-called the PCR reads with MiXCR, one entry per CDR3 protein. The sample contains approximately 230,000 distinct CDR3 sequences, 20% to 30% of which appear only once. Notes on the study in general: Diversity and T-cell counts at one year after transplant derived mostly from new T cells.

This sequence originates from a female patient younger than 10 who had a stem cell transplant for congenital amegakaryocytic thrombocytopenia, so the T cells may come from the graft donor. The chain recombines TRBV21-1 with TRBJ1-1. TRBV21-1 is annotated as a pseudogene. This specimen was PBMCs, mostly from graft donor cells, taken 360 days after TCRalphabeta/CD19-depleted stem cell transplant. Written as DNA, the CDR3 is TGTGCCAGCGCTACAGATCTTAGCACTGAAGCTTTCTTT. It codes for CASATDLSTEAFF.